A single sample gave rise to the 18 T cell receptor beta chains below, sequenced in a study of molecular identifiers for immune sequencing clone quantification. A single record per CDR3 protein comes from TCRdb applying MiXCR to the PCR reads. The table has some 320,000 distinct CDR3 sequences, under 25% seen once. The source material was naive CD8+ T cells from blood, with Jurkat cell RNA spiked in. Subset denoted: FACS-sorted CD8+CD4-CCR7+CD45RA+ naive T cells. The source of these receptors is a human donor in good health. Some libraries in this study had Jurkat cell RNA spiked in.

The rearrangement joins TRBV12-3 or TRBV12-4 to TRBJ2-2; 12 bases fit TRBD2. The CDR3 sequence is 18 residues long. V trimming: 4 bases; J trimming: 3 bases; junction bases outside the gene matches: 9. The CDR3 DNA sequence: TGTGCCAGCAGTTCCGGAGCCGGACTAGCGGGATACACCGGGGAGCTGTTTTTT. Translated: CASSSGAGLAGYTGELFF.

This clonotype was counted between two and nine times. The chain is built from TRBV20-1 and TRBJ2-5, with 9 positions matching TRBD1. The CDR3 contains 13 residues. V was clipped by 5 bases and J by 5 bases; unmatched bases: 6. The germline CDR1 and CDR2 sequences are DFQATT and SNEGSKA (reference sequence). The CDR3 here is CSAPQGAEETQYF. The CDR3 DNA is TGCAGTGCTCCACAGGGGGCGGAGGAGACCCAGTACTTC.

The CDR3 DNA reads TGTGCCAGCAGTGAAGGGATGGGAGACTACTACAATGAGCAGTTCTTC. Translation gives CASSEGMGDYYNEQFF. The chain uses TRBV6-1 and TRBJ2-1; D may be TRBD2 (5 bases). Deletions cut 1 base from V and 3 bases from J, with 13 bases between. The V gene's germline CDR1 is MNHNS and CDR2 SASEGT. The CDR3 contains 16 residues.

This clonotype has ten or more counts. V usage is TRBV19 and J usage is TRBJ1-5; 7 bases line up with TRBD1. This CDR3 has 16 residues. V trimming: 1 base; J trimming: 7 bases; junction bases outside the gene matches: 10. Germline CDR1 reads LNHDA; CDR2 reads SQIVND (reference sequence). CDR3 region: CASSIGTGDGGQPQHF. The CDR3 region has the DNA TGTGCCAGTAGTATAGGGACAGGAGACGGCGGACAGCCCCAGCATTTT.

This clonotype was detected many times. In DNA, the CDR3 is TGCAGCCTCTCTAGCCTGGGCGGGGAGCTGTTTTTT. It translates to CSLSSLGGELFF. The chain has TRBV29-1 and TRBJ2-2, with D perhaps matching TRBD2 (5 bases). The CDR3 extends over 12 amino acids. The V gene's germline CDR1 is SQVTM and CDR2 ANQGSEA. Trimming pared 8 bases from V and 7 bases from J, leaving 14 bases between.

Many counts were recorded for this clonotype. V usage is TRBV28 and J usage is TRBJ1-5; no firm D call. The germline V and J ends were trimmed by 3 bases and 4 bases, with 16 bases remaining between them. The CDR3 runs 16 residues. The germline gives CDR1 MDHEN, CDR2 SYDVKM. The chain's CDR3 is CASSFRGSSLNQPQHF. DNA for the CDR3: TGTGCCAGCAGTTTTCGGGGTTCATCTTTGAATCAGCCCCAGCATTTT.

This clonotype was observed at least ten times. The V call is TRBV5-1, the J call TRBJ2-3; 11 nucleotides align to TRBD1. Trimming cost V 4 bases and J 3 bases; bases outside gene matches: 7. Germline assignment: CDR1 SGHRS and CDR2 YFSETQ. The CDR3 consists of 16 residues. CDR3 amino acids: CASSTWTGGATDTQYF. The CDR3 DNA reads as TGCGCCAGCAGCACGTGGACAGGGGGCGCGACAGATACGCAGTATTTT. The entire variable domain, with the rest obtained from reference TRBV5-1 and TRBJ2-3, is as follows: KAGVTQTPRYLIKTRGQQVTLSCSPISGHRSVSWYQQTPGQGLQFLFEYFSETQRNKGNFPGRFSGRQFSNSRSEMNVSTLELGDSALYLCASSTWTGGATDTQYFGPGTRLTVL.

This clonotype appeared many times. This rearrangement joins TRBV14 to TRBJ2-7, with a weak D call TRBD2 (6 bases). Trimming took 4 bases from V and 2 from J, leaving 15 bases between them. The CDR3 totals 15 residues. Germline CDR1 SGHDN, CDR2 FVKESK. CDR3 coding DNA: TGTGCCAGCAGCCCTTACACGGGGGATACCTACGAGCAGTACTTC. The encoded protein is CASSPYTGDTYEQYF.

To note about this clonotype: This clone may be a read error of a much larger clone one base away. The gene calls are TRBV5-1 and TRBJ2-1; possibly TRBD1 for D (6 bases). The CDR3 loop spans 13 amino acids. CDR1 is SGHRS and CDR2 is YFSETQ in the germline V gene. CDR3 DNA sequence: TGCGCCAGCCGCGAGGACAGCTACATTGAGCAGTTCTTC. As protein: CASREDSYIEQFF.

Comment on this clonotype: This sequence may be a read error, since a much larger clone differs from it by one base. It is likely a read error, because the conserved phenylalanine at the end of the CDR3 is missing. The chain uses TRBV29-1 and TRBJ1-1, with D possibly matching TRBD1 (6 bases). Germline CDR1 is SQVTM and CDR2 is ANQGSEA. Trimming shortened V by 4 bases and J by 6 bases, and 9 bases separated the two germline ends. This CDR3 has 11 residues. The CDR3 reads CSVVEGAEAFL. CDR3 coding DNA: TGCAGCGTTGTAGAGGGGGCTGAAGCTTTCCTT.

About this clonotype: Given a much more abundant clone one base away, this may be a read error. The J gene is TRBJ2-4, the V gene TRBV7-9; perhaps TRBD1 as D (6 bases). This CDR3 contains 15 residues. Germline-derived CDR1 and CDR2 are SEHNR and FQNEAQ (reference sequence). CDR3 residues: CASSLVQGLQNIQHF. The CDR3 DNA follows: TGTGCCAGCAGCTTAGTGCAGGGGCTCCAAAACATTCAGCACTTC. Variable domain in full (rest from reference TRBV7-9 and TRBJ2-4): DTGVSQNPRHKITKRGQNVTFRCDPISEHNRLYWYRQTLGQGPEFLTYFQNEAQLEKSRLLSDRFSAERPKGSFSTLEIQRTEQGDSAMYLCASSLVQGLQNIQHFGAGTRLSVL.

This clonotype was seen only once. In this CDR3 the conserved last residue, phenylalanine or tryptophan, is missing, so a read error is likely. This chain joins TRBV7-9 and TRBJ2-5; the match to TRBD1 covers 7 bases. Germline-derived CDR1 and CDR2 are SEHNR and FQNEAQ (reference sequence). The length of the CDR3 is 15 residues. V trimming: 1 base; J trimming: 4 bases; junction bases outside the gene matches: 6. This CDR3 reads CASSLVGGRGETQYL. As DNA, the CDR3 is TGTGCCAGCAGCTTAGTAGGGGGCCGGGGAGAGACCCAGTACCTC.

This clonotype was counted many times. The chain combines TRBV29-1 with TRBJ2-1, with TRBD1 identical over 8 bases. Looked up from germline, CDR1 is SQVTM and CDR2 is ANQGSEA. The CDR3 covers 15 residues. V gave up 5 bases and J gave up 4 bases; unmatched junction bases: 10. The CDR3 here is CSVPAEWTGYNEQFF. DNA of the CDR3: TGCAGCGTTCCCGCCGAGTGGACAGGGTACAATGAGCAGTTCTTC.

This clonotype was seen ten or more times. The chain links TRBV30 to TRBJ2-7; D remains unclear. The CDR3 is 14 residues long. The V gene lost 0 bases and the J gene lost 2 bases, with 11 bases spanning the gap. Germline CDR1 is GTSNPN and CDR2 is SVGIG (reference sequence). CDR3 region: CAWSVSSNAYEQYF. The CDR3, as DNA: TGTGCCTGGAGTGTTTCGAGTAATGCCTACGAGCAGTACTTC.

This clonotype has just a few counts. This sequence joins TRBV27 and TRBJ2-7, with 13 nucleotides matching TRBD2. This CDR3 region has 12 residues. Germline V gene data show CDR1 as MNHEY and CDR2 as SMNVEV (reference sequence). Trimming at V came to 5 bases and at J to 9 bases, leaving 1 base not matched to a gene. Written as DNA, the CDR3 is TGTGCCAGCAGTGGACTAGCGGGAGTGCAGTACTTC. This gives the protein CASSGLAGVQYF.

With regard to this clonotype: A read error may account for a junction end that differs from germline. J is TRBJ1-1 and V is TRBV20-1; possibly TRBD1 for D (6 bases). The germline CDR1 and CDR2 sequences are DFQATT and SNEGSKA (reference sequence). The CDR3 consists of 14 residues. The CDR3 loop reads CSAIDRTLDTEAIF. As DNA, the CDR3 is TGCAGTGCTATTGACAGGACCTTAGACACTGAAGCTATCTTT.

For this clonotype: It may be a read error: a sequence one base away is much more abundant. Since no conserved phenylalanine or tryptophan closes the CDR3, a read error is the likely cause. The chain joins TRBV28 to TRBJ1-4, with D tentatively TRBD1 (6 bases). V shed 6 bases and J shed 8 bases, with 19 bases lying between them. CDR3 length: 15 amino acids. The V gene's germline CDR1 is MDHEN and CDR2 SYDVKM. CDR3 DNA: TGTGCCAGCAGCTCACGACAGGTGGTTTTAGAAAAACTGTTTTCT. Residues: CASSSRQVVLEKLFS.

The CDR3 coding sequence is TGTGCCAGCAGTTACCAGACAGACACAGATACGCAGTATTTT. This translates into CASSYQTDTDTQYF. V is TRBV12-3 or TRBV12-4 and J is TRBJ2-3, with TRBD1 as a possible D gene (5 bases). This CDR3 region has 14 residues. Trimming cost V 4 bases and J 2 bases, with 10 bases left between them.